The source of this TCR beta chain is a study of T cell repertoires in cytomegalovirus infection. In the study overall: Signatures in public TCR beta sequences pointed to both CMV infection and matching HLA type.

TCRdb re-derived calls from the reads in MiXCR, one entry per CDR3 protein. Of 300,000 to 450,000 distinct CDR3 sequences in the sample, roughly 20% were seen once. General observations from the study: Dominating the ex vivo response were TCR beta clonotypes that were CMV-specific and HLA-C-restricted. The study identified carriers of CMV plus the relevant HLA from cumulative public TCR beta family frequency.

Notes on this clonotype: Antigen unknown.

The sequence derives from a human donor in good health (CMV status not recorded). Some clones in this sample may be carry-over from other donors' samples. Sequenced: PBMCs.

The CDR3 DNA follows: TGTGCCAGCAGCTCCCAAGCGGGAGGGCCATCCGAGCAGTTCTTC. This translates into CASSSQAGGPSEQFF. This chain uses TRBV7-2 with TRBJ2-1; 10 bases are a match to TRBD2. This CDR3 is built from 15 residues. Germline CDR1 SGHTA, CDR2 FQGNSA. With 4 bases clipped from V and 10 bases from J, the junction kept 10 bases outside the gene matches.